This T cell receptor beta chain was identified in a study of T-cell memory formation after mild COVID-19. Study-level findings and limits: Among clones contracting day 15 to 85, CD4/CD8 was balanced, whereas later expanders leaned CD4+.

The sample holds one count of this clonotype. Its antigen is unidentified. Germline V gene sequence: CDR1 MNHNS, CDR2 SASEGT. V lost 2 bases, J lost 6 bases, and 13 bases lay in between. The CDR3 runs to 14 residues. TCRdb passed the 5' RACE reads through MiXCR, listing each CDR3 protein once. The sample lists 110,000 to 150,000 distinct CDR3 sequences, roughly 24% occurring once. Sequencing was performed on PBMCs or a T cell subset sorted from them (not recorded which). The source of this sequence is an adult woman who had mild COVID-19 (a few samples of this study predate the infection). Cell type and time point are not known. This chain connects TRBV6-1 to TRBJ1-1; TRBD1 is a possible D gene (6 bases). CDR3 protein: CASSEPRTVPEAFF. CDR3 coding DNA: TGTGCCAGCAGTGAACCCCGGACAGTCCCTGAAGCTTTCTTT.